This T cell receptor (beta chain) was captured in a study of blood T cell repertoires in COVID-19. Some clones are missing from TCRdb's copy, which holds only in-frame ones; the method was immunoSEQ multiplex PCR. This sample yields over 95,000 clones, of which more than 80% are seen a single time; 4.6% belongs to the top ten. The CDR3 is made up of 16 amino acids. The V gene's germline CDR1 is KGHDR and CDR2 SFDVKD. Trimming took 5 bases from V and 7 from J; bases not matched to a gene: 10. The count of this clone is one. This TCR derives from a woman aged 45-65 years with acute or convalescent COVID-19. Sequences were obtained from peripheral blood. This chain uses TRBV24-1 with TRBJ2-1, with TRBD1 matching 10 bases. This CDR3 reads CATSGPGTGVRNEQFF. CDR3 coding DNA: TGTGCCACCAGTGGTCCCGGGACAGGGGTAAGGAATGAGCAGTTCTTC.